The text below deals with one TCR beta chain. Its antigen is not known. The entry originates in a study of T cells in localized non-small cell lung cancer. Libraries were prepared by immunoSEQ multiplex PCR; TCRdb keeps only in-frame clonotypes and omits some of them. The repertoire includes roughly 38,000 clones, just over 85% of them detected once, and approximately 5.4% sits in the top ten. This CDR3 is built from 15 residues. Germline V gives CDR1 SGDLS, CDR2 YYNGEE. J lost 10 bases, V lost 0 bases, and 6 bases had no gene match. Study-wide points: A median of around 57 clones ranked among the top 100 in tumor appeared in adjacent lung.

This specimen consisted of peripheral blood mononuclear cells, obtained before any cancer treatment. The source of this sequence is a male donor older than 55 with stage II lung adenocarcinoma. The chain carries TRBV9 and TRBJ2-1; 11 positions agree with TRBD2. CDR3: CASSVGSGRAAEQFF. CDR3 DNA sequence: TGTGCCAGCAGCGTAGGTAGCGGGAGGGCGGCGGAGCAGTTCTTC.